The 30 T cell receptor beta chains below come from one sample, sequenced in a study of chemoradiotherapy in HPV16-positive cancers. Measured with immunoSEQ multiplex PCR; TCRdb has only the in-frame clones, and not every one. The data contain approximately 35,000 clones, around 80% of them singletons. This material consisted of blood, taken from a patient who underwent chemoradiotherapy. The source is a human donor with HPV-associated anogenital cancer.

The chain joins TRBV6-1 to TRBJ2-3; 7 nucleotides agree with TRBD2. The germline CDR1 and CDR2 sequences are MNHNS and SASEGT. The trim removed 7 bases at V and 9 bases at J, leaving 7 bases unmatched. The length of the CDR3 is 12 residues. CDR3 nucleotide sequence: TGTGCCAGCACCTTGGGGGAGGGGACGCAGTATTTT. Translation: CASTLGEGTQYF.

This clone has just a few counts. This chain joins TRBV5-6 and TRBJ1-5; D not resolved. This CDR3 is 12 amino acids long. V was cut by 2 bases and J by 5 bases, with 5 bases left in between. Germline CDR1 reads SGHDT; CDR2 reads YYEEEE. CDR3 protein: CASSFSYQPQHF. The CDR3 DNA follows: TGTGCCAGCAGCTTTTCTTATCAGCCCCAGCATTTT.

The chain joins TRBV7-9 to TRBJ1-1; D possibly corresponds to TRBD1 (6 bases). CDR1 and CDR2 from the germline V gene are SEHNR and FQNEAQ (reference sequence). The CDR3 has 15 residues. Trimming removed 1 base at V and 1 base at J, with 10 bases between. The DNA for the CDR3 is TGTGCCAGCAGCTTAGACGACAGGCGGAACACTGAAGCTTTCTTT. Its protein product is CASSLDDRRNTEAFF. Complete variable domain (other parts from reference TRBV7-9 and TRBJ1-1): DTGVSQNPRHKITKRGQNVTFRCDPISEHNRLYWYRQTLGQGPEFLTYFQNEAQLEKSRLLSDRFSAERPKGSFSTLEIQRTEQGDSAMYLCASSLDDRRNTEAFFGQGTRLTVV.

V is TRBV6-4 and J is TRBJ2-7; D is uncertain. Germline assignment: CDR1 MRHNA and CDR2 SNTAGT. The CDR3 contains 11 residues. V lost 4 bases, J lost 9 bases, and 10 bases lay in between. CDR3 nucleotide sequence: TGTGCCAGCAGTGCGACGTCATCGCAGTACTTC. The encoded protein is CASSATSSQYF.

The chain is built from TRBV30 and TRBJ1-6, with unresolved D. The CDR3 length is 13 residues. The V gene's germline CDR1 is GTSNPN and CDR2 SVGIG (reference sequence). Trimming cost V 4 bases and J 5 bases, with 9 bases left between them. The CDR3 DNA reads as TGTGCCTGGACTCCGGATGATAATTCACCCCTCCACTTT. Translating it yields CAWTPDDNSPLHF. Based on the CDR3 plus reference TRBV30 and TRBJ1-6, the full variable domain is SQTIHQWPATLVQPVGSPLSLECTVEGTSNPNLYWYRQAAGRGLQLLFYSVGIGQISSEVPQNLSASRPQDRQFILSSKKLLLSDSGFYLCAWTPDDNSPLHFGNGTRLTVT.

V gene TRBV2 combines with J gene TRBJ2-7; TRBD1 matches at 12 bases. CDR1 and CDR2 (germline): SNHLY, FYNNEI. V gave up 6 bases and J gave up 2 bases; unmatched junction bases: 5. The CDR3 length is 15 residues. CDR3 sequence (DNA): TGTGCCAGCAGGGGACAGGGGGCGCTGGCCTACGAGCAGTACTTC. Its protein is CASRGQGALAYEQYF. Full variable domain (remainder filled in from reference TRBV2 and TRBJ2-7): EPEVTQTPSHQVTQMGQEVILRCVPISNHLYFYWYRQILGQKVEFLVSFYNNEISEKSEIFDDQFSVERPDGSNFTLKIRSTKLEDSAMYFCASRGQGALAYEQYFGPGTRLTVT.

The chain recombines TRBV19 with TRBJ1-2; TRBD1 is a possible D gene (6 bases). The CDR3 has 15 amino acids. Trimming left V 3 bases short and J 8 bases short, with 19 bases between. Looked up from germline, CDR1 is LNHDA and CDR2 is SQIVND (reference sequence). The CDR3 region has the DNA TGTGCCAGTAGTATGAGGGGGGCTCGGCGTGCCGGCTACACCTTC. This encodes CASSMRGARRAGYTF.

V is TRBV7-9 and J is TRBJ2-1; 7 nucleotides align to TRBD2. The J segment lost 6 bases and the V segment lost 7 bases, leaving 3 bases of the junction unmatched. The germline CDR1 and CDR2 sequences are SEHNR and FQNEAQ (reference sequence). The CDR3 length is 12 residues. In DNA form, the CDR3 reads TGTGCCAGCACCCCGGGGGGCAATGAGCAGTTCTTC. This sequence encodes CASTPGGNEQFF. Full variable domain (remainder filled in from reference TRBV7-9 and TRBJ2-1): DTGVSQNPRHKITKRGQNVTFRCDPISEHNRLYWYRQTLGQGPEFLTYFQNEAQLEKSRLLSDRFSAERPKGSFSTLEIQRTEQGDSAMYLCASTPGGNEQFFGPGTRLTVL.

This rearrangement joins TRBV4-3 to TRBJ1-2; a possible D gene is TRBD1 (6 bases). The CDR3 sequence is 15 residues long. The germline CDR1 and CDR2 sequences are LGHNA and YSLEER. V was shortened by 4 bases and J by 4 bases, with 16 bases between the two germline ends. CDR3 in DNA: TGCGCCAGCAGCCTATCAACAGGGTACGGCTATGGCTACACCTTC. Protein product: CASSLSTGYGYGYTF.

CDR3: CASSTLGTEAFF. The CDR3 DNA is TGTGCCAGCAGCACGCTGGGGACCGAAGCTTTCTTT. The chain carries TRBV9 and TRBJ1-1; D may be TRBD1 (5 bases). Germline V gives CDR1 SGDLS, CDR2 YYNGEE. The V gene lost 4 bases and the J gene lost 8 bases, with 12 bases spanning the gap. This CDR3 contains 12 residues.

The chain couples TRBV7-8 to TRBJ1-5; maybe TRBD1 (6 bases). V was cut by 5 bases and J by 1 base, with 15 bases left in between. Germline CDR1 reads SGHVS; CDR2 reads FQNEAQ. This CDR3 has 16 residues. CDR3 bases: TGTGCCAGCAGCCACAAACAGGGTCTGAGCAATCAGCCCCAGCATTTT. Protein product: CASSHKQGLSNQPQHF.

The chain links TRBV5-8 to TRBJ1-2, with D unclear. This CDR3 contains 13 residues. The germline V gene encodes CDR1 SGHTS and CDR2 YDEGEE. Trimming left V 4 bases short and J 1 base short, with 8 bases between. DNA for the CDR3: TGTGCCAGCAGCGCTATCCTTAACTATGGCTACACCTTC. Its protein is CASSAILNYGYTF.

The J gene is TRBJ1-2, the V gene TRBV21-1; the table's D gene call, TRBD1, was not cross checked with the DNA. TRBV21-1 is noted as a pseudogene. The length of the CDR3 is 13 residues. The CDR3 region is CASSNGTADGYTF. For the CDR3, the DNA is TGTGCCAGCAGCAACGGGACAGCCGATGGCTACACCTTC.

This chain uses TRBV7-9 with TRBJ1-5; possible D gene TRBD1, 6 bases. Trimming pared 6 bases from V and 2 bases from J, leaving 14 bases between. This CDR3 has 15 amino acids. The germline gives CDR1 SEHNR, CDR2 FQNEAQ (reference sequence). Here the CDR3 DNA reads TGTGCCAGCAGTTACGGACAGTCTCGCAATCAGCCCCAGCATTTT. This encodes CASSYGQSRNQPQHF.

The gene calls are TRBV7-2 and TRBJ2-7; D is unclear. The CDR3 contains 13 residues. In germline, CDR1 is SGHTA, CDR2 FQGNSA. The ends were cut back, 5 bases at V and 3 bases at J, with 11 bases in the middle. DNA for the CDR3: TGTGCCAGCAGCATCCCCTGGAACTACGAGCAGTACTTC. Translated, it gives CASSIPWNYEQYF.

Comment on this clone: The sample carries other DNA sequences with the same CDR3. V gene TRBV5-1 combines with J gene TRBJ2-5, with a possible D match to TRBD1 (7 bases). V dropped 3 bases and J dropped 1 base, with 10 bases sitting between them. The CDR3 spans 14 residues. Germline values: CDR1 SGHRS, CDR2 YFSETQ. The CDR3 DNA is TGCGCCAGCAGCTGGCGGGACAGCCAAGAGACCCAGTACTTC. As protein: CASSWRDSQETQYF.

The J gene is TRBJ2-3, the V gene TRBV5-5; D is unresolved. Trimming stripped 3 bases from V and 4 bases from J, with 9 bases between. The CDR3 is 13 amino acids. Germline CDR1 and CDR2: SGHKS and YYEKEE (reference sequence). Here the CDR3 reads CASSWSGADTQYF. CDR3 bases: TGTGCCAGCAGCTGGTCTGGCGCAGATACGCAGTATTTT.

This chain uses TRBV18 with TRBJ1-3; 9 positions agree with TRBD1. The J segment lost 4 bases and the V segment lost 3 bases, leaving 7 bases of the junction unmatched. This CDR3 region has 16 residues. The germline CDR1 and CDR2 sequences are KGHSH and LQKENI. CDR3 protein: CASSPAGQGYGNTIYF. The CDR3 DNA reads as TGTGCCAGCTCACCGGCCGGACAGGGGTACGGAAACACCATATATTTT.

Only a few counts were recorded for this clone. The J gene is TRBJ1-6, the V gene TRBV5-6; no definite D call. Germline V gene lookup returns CDR1 SGHDT and CDR2 YYEEEE. Trimming pared 0 bases from V and 3 bases from J, leaving 7 bases between. This CDR3 contains 15 residues. The CDR3, as DNA: TGTGCCAGCAGCTTGGCGGCTATCTATAATTCACCCCTCCACTTT. It yields the protein CASSLAAIYNSPLHF. Based on the CDR3 plus reference TRBV5-6 and TRBJ1-6, the full variable domain is DAGVTQSPTHLIKTRGQQVTLRCSPKSGHDTVSWYQQALGQGPQFIFQYYEEEERQRGNFPDRFSGHQFPNYSSELNVNALLLGDSALYLCASSLAAIYNSPLHFGNGTRLTVT.

This chain connects TRBV30 to TRBJ1-5; 7 nucleotides align to TRBD1. With V trimmed by 2 bases and J by 2 bases, 9 bases remained unmatched. CDR3 length: 16 residues. CDR1 is GTSNPN and CDR2 is SVGIG in the germline V gene (reference sequence). CDR3 amino acids: CAWSPTGRGRNQPQHF. CDR3 bases: TGTGCCTGGAGTCCGACAGGGAGGGGACGCAATCAGCCCCAGCATTTT.

This rearrangement joins TRBV2 to TRBJ2-3, with D tentatively TRBD2 (6 bases). V dropped 4 bases and J dropped 0 bases, with 11 bases sitting between them. Germline-derived CDR1 and CDR2 are SNHLY and FYNNEI. This CDR3 comprises 15 residues. The CDR3 spells CASSVAASSTDTQYF. The CDR3 coding sequence is TGTGCCAGCAGTGTAGCGGCCTCTAGCACAGATACGCAGTATTTT.

This clone has only a few counts. The chain recombines TRBV30 with TRBJ1-2; no reliable D call. The CDR3 extends over 12 amino acids. Germline CDR1 is GTSNPN and CDR2 is SVGIG (reference sequence). Trimming took 2 bases from V and 0 from J, leaving 4 bases between them. The CDR3 DNA reads as TGTGCCTGGAGTATGTCTAACTATGGCTACACCTTC. Its translation: CAWSMSNYGYTF. Filled out from reference TRBV30 and TRBJ1-2, the complete variable domain reads SQTIHQWPATLVQPVGSPLSLECTVEGTSNPNLYWYRQAAGRGLQLLFYSVGIGQISSEVPQNLSASRPQDRQFILSSKKLLLSDSGFYLCAWSMSNYGYTFGSGTRLTVV.

The J gene is TRBJ2-5, the V gene TRBV5-1, with D tentatively TRBD1 (5 bases). The V gene lost 7 bases and the J gene lost 1 base, with 20 bases spanning the gap. Germline CDR1 and CDR2: SGHRS and YFSETQ. There are 16 residues in the CDR3. CDR3 coding DNA: TGCGCCAGCTGCCCCCCGCAGGGCTCGGGCCAAGAGACCCAGTACTTC. It codes for CASCPPQGSGQETQYF. Complete variable domain (other parts from reference TRBV5-1 and TRBJ2-5): KAGVTQTPRYLIKTRGQQVTLSCSPISGHRSVSWYQQTPGQGLQFLFEYFSETQRNKGNFPGRFSGRQFSNSRSEMNVSTLELGDSALYLCASCPPQGSGQETQYFGPGTRLLVL.

The rearrangement uses TRBV5-4 and TRBJ2-1; tentative D call: TRBD1 (5 bases). CDR3 size: 11 residues. Trimming took off 4 bases at V and 15 bases at J, with 14 bases between the two ends. CDR1 is SGHNT, CDR2 YYREEE, per germline (reference sequence). CDR3 sequence: CASSGDSLLFF. The CDR3, as DNA: TGTGCCAGCAGCGGCGACAGTCTGTTGTTCTTC.

This sequence joins TRBV2 and TRBJ2-1, with D possibly TRBD1 on 6 matching bases. CDR3 length: 13 amino acids. CDR1 is SNHLY and CDR2 is FYNNEI in the germline V gene. The ends were cut back, 8 bases at V and 8 bases at J, with 16 bases in the middle. CDR3 amino acids: CASGGRGMHEQFF. CDR3 DNA sequence: TGTGCCAGCGGGGGAAGGGGGATGCATGAGCAGTTCTTC.

The chain combines TRBV7-3 with TRBJ1-5, with TRBD1 matching over 8 bases. CDR1 SGHTA and CDR2 FQGTGA come from the germline V gene. CDR3 length: 16 residues. Trimming removed 1 base from V and 3 bases from J; junction bases left unmatched: 5. Written as DNA, the CDR3 is TGTGCCAGCAGCTTAATCCAGGGGGCCCCCAATCAGCCCCAGCATTTT. Translation gives CASSLIQGAPNQPQHF. Supplemented by reference TRBV7-3 and TRBJ1-5, the full variable domain reads GAGVSQTPSNKVTEKGKYVELRCDPISGHTALYWYRQSLGQGPEFLIYFQGTGAADDSGLPNDRFFAVRPEGSVSTLKIQRTERGDSAVYLCASSLIQGAPNQPQHFGDGTRLSIL.

The chain uses TRBV18 and TRBJ2-5; unclear D gene. V was pared by 2 bases and J by 2 bases, with 6 bases between. The CDR3 consists of 13 residues. The germline gives CDR1 KGHSH, CDR2 LQKENI. The CDR3 region has the DNA TGTGCCAGCTCACCAATACAACAAGAGACCCAGTACTTC. Its translation is CASSPIQQETQYF.

The V call is TRBV19, the J call TRBJ2-5; possible D gene TRBD1, 5 bases. Germline V gene data show CDR1 as LNHDA and CDR2 as SQIVND (reference sequence). There are 14 residues in the CDR3. Trimming removed 6 bases from V and 5 bases from J, with 16 bases in between. The CDR3 nucleotides read TGTGCCAGTAGAACCGGACAAGCGAAGGAGACCCAGTACTTC. It encodes CASRTGQAKETQYF.

The CDR3 DNA reads as TGTGCCAGTAGTATAAAGGGAGCATTAAACACCGGGGAGCTGTTTTTT. As protein: CASSIKGALNTGELFF. This rearrangement joins TRBV19 to TRBJ2-2; a possible D gene is TRBD2 (5 bases). Germline V gives CDR1 LNHDA, CDR2 SQIVND (reference sequence). The CDR3 covers 16 residues. The V gene lost 2 bases and the J gene lost 2 bases, with 12 bases spanning the gap.

The chain carries TRBV6-1 and TRBJ1-6, with TRBD1 as a possible D gene (5 bases). Germline V gene lookup returns CDR1 MNHNS and CDR2 SASEGT. Trimming removed 2 bases from V and 7 bases from J, with 12 bases in between. The CDR3 consists of 15 residues. The CDR3 DNA follows: TGTGCCAGCAGTGAAAGCTCGGCAGGGAATTCACCCCTCCACTTT. Translation: CASSESSAGNSPLHF.